The clone carrying this TCR beta chain was seen only a few times. Its target is not known. These data come from a study of blood T cells in healthy people across ages. Whole-study results and caveats: TCR beta diversity per million T cells fell roughly linearly with age.

The CDR3 totals 16 residues. V trimming: 1 base; J trimming: 6 bases; junction bases outside the gene matches: 7. Per-sample PBMC isolation yielded at least 6 million cells. Primers used in a second PCR of roughly 7 to 12 cycles were a sample-barcoded 5' primer and a J-beta primer mix. Each cDNA molecule was tagged by a template-switch adaptor that had 12 random nucleotides. In TCRdb, the 5' RACE reads were re-called with MiXCR into one record per CDR3 protein. Counted here are approximately 820,000 distinct CDR3 sequences, about 42% occurring once; the ten biggest clones make up approximately 20%. The sequenced sample consisted of blood. The source is a man aged 60-69 years in good health. This sequence joins TRBV12-3 or TRBV12-4 and TRBJ2-5; 11 bases align to TRBD2. The CDR3 region is CASSLGGLAAKKTQYF. CDR3 in DNA: TGTGCCAGCAGTTTAGGGGGACTAGCGGCTAAGAAGACCCAGTACTTC.